This passage covers 8 T cell receptor beta chains from one sample sequenced in a study of cytomegalovirus exposure and HLA in healthy donors. The primer mix had 60 Vbeta and 13 Jbeta primers. This table comes from immunoSEQ multiplex PCR, and its TCRdb copy is limited to in-frame clones, with some not included. The table records 95,000 to 150,000 clones, roughly 80% of them present only once. Sequencing input: PBMCs. The receptor set was obtained from a man over 45 in good health and CMV-seronegative.

This sequence joins TRBV28 and TRBJ1-2; D ambiguous. Germline-derived CDR1 and CDR2 are MDHEN and SYDVKM. V lost 7 bases and J lost 2, with 8 bases in between. The CDR3 spans 12 residues. The DNA for the CDR3 is TGTGCCAGCAATAGGGAGAACTATGGCTACACCTTC. Protein: CASNRENYGYTF.

The rearrangement joins TRBV29-1 to TRBJ2-7; TRBD1 matches at 9 bases. V lost 1 base, J lost 5 bases, and 6 bases stayed unmatched. Germline loops: CDR1 SQVTM, CDR2 ANQGSEA. The CDR3 covers 14 residues. CDR3: CSVEATGGADEQYF. CDR3 nucleotide sequence: TGCAGCGTTGAAGCTACAGGGGGCGCGGACGAGCAGTACTTC.

The V gene is TRBV5-4, the J gene TRBJ1-1; a weak D match, TRBD1 (6 bases). Trimming pared 3 bases from V and 0 bases from J, leaving 15 bases between. Germline V gives CDR1 SGHNT, CDR2 YYREEE (reference sequence). The CDR3 contains 16 residues. The DNA of the CDR3 is TGTGCCAGCAGCTGGGTACAGGGAAGAATGAACACTGAAGCTTTCTTT. It encodes CASSWVQGRMNTEAFF.

A remark on this clone: Distinct nucleotide sequences in the sample also encode this CDR3. The chain carries TRBV2 and TRBJ1-1; D gene uncertain. The germline gives CDR1 SNHLY, CDR2 FYNNEI. This CDR3 comprises 15 residues. V was trimmed by 4 bases and J by 3 bases, leaving 15 bases between them. DNA for the CDR3: TGTGCCAGCAGTGCCTCAAGCGGGAGCGACACTGAAGCTTTCTTT. This sequence encodes CASSASSGSDTEAFF.

The V and J genes are TRBV19 and TRBJ2-1; 10 bases map to TRBD1. With V trimmed by 1 base and J by 8 bases, 5 bases remained unmatched. There are 15 residues in the CDR3. Germline-derived CDR1 and CDR2 are LNHDA and SQIVND (reference sequence). CDR3 bases: TGTGCCAGTAGTATAGTGGGACAGGGGTCGCATGAGCAGTTCTTC. Translation gives CASSIVGQGSHEQFF.

The rearrangement links TRBV6-5 to TRBJ1-1; D might be TRBD1 (5 bases). The length of the CDR3 is 11 residues. Trimming pared 8 bases from V and 7 bases from J, leaving 11 bases between. Germline V CDR1 and CDR2: MNHEY, SVGAGI. The CDR3: CASQQDREAFF. The CDR3, as DNA: TGTGCCAGCCAACAGGACCGTGAAGCTTTCTTT.

V and J are TRBV28 and TRBJ2-7, with TRBD2 matching over 10 bases. Germline V gene data show CDR1 as MDHEN and CDR2 as SYDVKM. The CDR3 length is 15 residues. The ends lost 5 bases at V and 0 bases at J; junction bases unmatched: 4. CDR3 coding DNA: TGTGCCAGCAGTGAAGTAGCGGGAGGCTCCTACGAGCAGTACTTC. It yields the protein CASSEVAGGSYEQYF. Using reference TRBV28 and TRBJ2-7 for the parts outside the CDR3, the full variable domain is DVKVTQSSRYLVKRTGEKVFLECVQDMDHENMFWYRQDPGLGLRLIYFSYDVKMKEKGDIPEGYSVSREKKERFSLILESASTNQTSMYLCASSEVAGGSYEQYFGPGTRLTVT.

The V call is TRBV10-3, the J call TRBJ2-5; D remains ambiguous. Germline V CDR1 and CDR2: ENHRY, SYGVKD. V lost 0 bases, J lost 5 bases, and 16 bases lay in between. This CDR3 region has 16 residues. CDR3 in amino acids: CAISESLAGNGETQYF. CDR3 coding DNA: TGTGCCATCAGTGAGTCATTAGCCGGAAATGGCGAGACCCAGTACTTC.